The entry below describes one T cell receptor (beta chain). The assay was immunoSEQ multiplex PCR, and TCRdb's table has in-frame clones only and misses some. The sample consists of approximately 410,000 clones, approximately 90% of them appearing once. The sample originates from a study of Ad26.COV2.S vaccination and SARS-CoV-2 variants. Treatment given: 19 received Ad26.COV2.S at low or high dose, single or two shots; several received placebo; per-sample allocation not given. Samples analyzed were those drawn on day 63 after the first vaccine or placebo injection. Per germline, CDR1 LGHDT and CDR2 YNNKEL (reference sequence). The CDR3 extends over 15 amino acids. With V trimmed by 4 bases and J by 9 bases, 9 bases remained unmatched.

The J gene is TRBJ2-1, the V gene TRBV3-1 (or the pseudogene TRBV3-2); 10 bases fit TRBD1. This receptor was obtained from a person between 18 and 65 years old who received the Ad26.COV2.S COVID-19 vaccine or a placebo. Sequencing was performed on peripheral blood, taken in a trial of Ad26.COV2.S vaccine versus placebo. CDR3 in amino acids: CASSLHRDRGSEQFF. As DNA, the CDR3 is TGTGCCAGCAGCCTTCATCGGGACAGGGGAAGTGAGCAGTTCTTC.